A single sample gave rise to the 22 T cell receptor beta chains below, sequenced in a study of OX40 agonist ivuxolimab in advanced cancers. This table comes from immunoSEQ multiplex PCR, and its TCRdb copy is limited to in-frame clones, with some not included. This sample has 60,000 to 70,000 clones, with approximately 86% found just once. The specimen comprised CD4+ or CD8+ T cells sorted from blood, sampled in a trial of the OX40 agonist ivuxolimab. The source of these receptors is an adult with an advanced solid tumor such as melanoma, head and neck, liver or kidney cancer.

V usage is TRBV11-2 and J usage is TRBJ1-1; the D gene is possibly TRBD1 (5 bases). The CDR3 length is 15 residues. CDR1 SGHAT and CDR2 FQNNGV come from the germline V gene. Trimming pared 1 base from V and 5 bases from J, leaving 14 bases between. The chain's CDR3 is CASSLVSAGRTEAFF. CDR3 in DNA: TGTGCCAGCAGCTTAGTATCGGCAGGGCGGACTGAAGCTTTCTTT.

CDR3 DNA sequence: TGTGCCAGCACCGGGAGCCGACAGGGAAACATTCAGTACTTC. The encoded protein is CASTGSRQGNIQYF. The V and J genes are TRBV2 and TRBJ2-4, with D perhaps matching TRBD1 (7 bases). This CDR3 region has 14 residues. Germline CDR1 is SNHLY and CDR2 is FYNNEI. Trimming took off 7 bases at V and 6 bases at J, with 16 bases between the two ends.

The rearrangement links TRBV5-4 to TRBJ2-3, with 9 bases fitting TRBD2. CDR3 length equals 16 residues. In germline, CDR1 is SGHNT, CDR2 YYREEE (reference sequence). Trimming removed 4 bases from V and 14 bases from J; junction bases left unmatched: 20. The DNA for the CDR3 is TGTGCCAGCAGCCCGCGGGTGTTAGCGGGAGCCATGAGTCCGTATTTT. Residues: CASSPRVLAGAMSPYF.

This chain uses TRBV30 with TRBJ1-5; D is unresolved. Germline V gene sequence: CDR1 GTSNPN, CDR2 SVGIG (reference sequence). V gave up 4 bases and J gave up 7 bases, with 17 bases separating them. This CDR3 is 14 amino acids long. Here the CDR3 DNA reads TGTGCCTGGACCCCGGACGGGAGGAGGCAGCCCCAGCATTTT. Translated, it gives CAWTPDGRRQPQHF. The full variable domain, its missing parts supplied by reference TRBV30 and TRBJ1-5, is SQTIHQWPATLVQPVGSPLSLECTVEGTSNPNLYWYRQAAGRGLQLLFYSVGIGQISSEVPQNLSASRPQDRQFILSSKKLLLSDSGFYLCAWTPDGRRQPQHFGDGTRLSIL.

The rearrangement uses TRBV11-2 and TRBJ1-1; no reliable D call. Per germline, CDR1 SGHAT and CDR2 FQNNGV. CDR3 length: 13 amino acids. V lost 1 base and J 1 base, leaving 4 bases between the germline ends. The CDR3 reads CASSLGRNTEAFF. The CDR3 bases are TGTGCCAGCAGCTTAGGCAGGAACACTGAAGCTTTCTTT.

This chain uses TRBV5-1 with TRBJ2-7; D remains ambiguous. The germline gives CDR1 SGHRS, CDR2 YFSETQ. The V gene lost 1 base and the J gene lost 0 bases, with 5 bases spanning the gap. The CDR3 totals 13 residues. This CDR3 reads CASSLTSSYEQYF. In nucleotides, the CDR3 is TGCGCCAGCAGCTTGACGAGCTCCTACGAGCAGTACTTC.

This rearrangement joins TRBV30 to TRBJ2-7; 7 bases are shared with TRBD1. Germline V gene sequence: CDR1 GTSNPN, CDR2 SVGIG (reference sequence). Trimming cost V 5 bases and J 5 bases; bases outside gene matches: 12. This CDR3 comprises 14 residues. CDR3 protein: CAWQGTEWIDEQYF. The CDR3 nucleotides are TGTGCCTGGCAAGGGACAGAATGGATCGACGAGCAGTACTTC.

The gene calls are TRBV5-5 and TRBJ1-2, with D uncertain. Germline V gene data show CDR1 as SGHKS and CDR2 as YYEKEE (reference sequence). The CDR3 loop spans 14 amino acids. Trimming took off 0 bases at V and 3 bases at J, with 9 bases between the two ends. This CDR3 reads CASSLDARYYGYTF. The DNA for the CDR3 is TGTGCCAGCAGCTTGGATGCCAGATACTATGGCTACACCTTC.

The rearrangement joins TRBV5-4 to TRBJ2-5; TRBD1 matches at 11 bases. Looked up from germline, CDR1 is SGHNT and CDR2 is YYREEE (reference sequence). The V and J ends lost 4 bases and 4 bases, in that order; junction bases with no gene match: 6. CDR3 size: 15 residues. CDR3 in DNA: TGTGCCAGCAGCCCGGGGACAGGGGGTCCAGAGACCCAGTACTTC. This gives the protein CASSPGTGGPETQYF.

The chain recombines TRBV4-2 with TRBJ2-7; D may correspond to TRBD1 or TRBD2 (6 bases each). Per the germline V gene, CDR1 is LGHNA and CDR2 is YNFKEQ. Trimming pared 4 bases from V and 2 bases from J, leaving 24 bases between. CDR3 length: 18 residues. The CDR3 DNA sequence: TGTGCCAGCAGCCGCGACGGGGTTCAGGGGACGGGGGCCTACGAGCAGTACTTC. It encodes CASSRDGVQGTGAYEQYF.

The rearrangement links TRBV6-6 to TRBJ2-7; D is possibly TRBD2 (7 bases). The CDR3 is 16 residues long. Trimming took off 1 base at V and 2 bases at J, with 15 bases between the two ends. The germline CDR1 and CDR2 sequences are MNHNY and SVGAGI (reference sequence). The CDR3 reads CASSYLVRGAAYEQYF. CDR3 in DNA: TGTGCCAGCAGTTACTTGGTCCGGGGGGCTGCCTACGAGCAGTACTTC.

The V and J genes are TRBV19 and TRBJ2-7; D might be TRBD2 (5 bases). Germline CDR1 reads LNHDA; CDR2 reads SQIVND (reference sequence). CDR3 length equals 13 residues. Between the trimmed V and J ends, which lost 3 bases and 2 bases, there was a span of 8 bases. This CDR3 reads CASSIDGTYEQYF. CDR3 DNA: TGTGCCAGTAGTATCGACGGGACCTACGAGCAGTACTTC.

DNA for the CDR3: TGTGCCAGCAGTCCGGGAGGCGCGCAGTATTTT. This sequence encodes CASSPGGAQYF. The genes are TRBV6-5 and TRBJ2-3; 7 bases fit TRBD2. CDR3 length: 11 amino acids. Germline V lookup: CDR1 MNHEY, CDR2 SVGAGI. V trimming: 5 bases; J trimming: 10 bases; junction bases outside the gene matches: 3.

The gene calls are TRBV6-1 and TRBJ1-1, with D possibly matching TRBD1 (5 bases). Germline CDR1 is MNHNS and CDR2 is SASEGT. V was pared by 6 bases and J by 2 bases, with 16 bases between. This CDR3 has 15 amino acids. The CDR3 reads CASSLGGGTNTEAFF. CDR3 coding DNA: TGTGCCAGCAGCCTTGGGGGGGGGACCAACACTGAAGCTTTCTTT.

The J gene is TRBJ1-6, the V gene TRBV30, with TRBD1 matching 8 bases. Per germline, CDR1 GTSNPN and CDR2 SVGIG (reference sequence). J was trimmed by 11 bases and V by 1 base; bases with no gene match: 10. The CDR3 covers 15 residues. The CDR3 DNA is TGTGCCTGGAGTGCTGGACAGGGAGTTTCGACACCCCTCCACTTT. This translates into CAWSAGQGVSTPLHF. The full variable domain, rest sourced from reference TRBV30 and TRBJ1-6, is SQTIHQWPATLVQPVGSPLSLECTVEGTSNPNLYWYRQAAGRGLQLLFYSVGIGQISSEVPQNLSASRPQDRQFILSSKKLLLSDSGFYLCAWSAGQGVSTPLHFGNGTRLTVT.

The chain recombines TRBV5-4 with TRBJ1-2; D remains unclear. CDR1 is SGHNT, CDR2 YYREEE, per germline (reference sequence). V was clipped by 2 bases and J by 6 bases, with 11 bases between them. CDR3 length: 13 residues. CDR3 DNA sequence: TGTGCCAGCAGCTTCCCCCGAAATGATGGCTACACCTTC. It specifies CASSFPRNDGYTF.

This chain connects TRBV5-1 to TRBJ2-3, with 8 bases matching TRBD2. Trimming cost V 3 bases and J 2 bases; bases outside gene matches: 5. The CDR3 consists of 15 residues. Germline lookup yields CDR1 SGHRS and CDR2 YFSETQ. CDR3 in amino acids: CASSSGTRDTDTQYF. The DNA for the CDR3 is TGCGCCAGCAGCTCCGGGACTAGAGACACAGATACGCAGTATTTT.

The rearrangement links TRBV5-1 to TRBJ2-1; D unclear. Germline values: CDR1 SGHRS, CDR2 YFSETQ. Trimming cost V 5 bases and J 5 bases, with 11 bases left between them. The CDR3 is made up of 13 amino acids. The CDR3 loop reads CASSSLLNNEQFF. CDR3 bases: TGCGCCAGCAGTTCCCTTTTGAACAATGAGCAGTTCTTC.

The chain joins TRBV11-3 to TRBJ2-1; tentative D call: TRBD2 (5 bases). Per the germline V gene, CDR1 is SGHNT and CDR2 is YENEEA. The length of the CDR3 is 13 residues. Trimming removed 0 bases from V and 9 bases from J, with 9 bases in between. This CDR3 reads CASSLEAEGEQFF. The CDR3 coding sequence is TGTGCCAGCAGCTTAGAGGCAGAGGGTGAGCAGTTCTTC. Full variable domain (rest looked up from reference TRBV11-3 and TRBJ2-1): EAGVVQSPRYKIIEKKQPVAFWCNPISGHNTLYWYLQNLGQGPELLIRYENEEAVDDSQLPKDRFSAERLKGVDSTLKIQPAELGDSAVYLCASSLEAEGEQFFGPGTRLTVL.

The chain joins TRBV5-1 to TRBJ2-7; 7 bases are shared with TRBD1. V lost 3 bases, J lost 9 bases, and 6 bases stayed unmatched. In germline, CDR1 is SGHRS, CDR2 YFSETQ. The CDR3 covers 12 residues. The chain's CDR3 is CASSSTGPGQYF. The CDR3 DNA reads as TGCGCCAGCAGCTCGACAGGGCCGGGGCAGTACTTC.

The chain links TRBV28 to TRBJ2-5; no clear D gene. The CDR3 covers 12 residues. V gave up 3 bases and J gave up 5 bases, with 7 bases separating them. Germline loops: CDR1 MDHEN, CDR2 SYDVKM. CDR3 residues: CASSLDVETQYF. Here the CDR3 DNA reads TGTGCCAGCAGTTTGGACGTGGAGACCCAGTACTTC.

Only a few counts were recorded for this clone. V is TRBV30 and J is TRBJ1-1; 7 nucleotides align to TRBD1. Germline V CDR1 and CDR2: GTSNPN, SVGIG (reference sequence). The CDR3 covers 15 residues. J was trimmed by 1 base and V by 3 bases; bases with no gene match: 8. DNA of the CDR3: TGTGCCTGGAGCCCACAGGGGCTGGAGAACACTGAAGCTTTCTTT. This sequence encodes CAWSPQGLENTEAFF.